The 16 T cell receptor beta chains presented below share a single source sample, sequenced in a study of blood T cells in healthy people across ages (dated by TCRdb to the mid-2010s). Libraries were constructed by 5' RACE. Sequencing was carried out with an Illumina HiSeq 2500. A second PCR of about 7 to 12 cycles was run with a J-beta primer mix and a sample-barcoded 5' primer. TCRdb passed the public sequencing reads through fastp at Q25 and MiXCR, retaining productive beta sequences. Each entry is one CDR3 protein sequence, shown with its most common DNA and genes. The sample records about 1,800,000 distinct CDR3 sequences, 28% of which are singletons. The ten largest clones take up roughly 8% of the sample. Sequences were obtained from blood. The receptors were sampled from a woman in her twenties or thirties in good health.

In regard to this clonotype: A junction end diverges from the germline sequence, so it may reflect a read error. The chain carries TRBV24-1 and TRBJ2-7; D is undetermined. The germline gives CDR1 KGHDR, CDR2 SFDVKD. The CDR3 is 14 residues long. This CDR3 reads CASSTARPGPEQYF. CDR3 DNA sequence: TGTGCCAGCAGTACCGCAAGACCGGGCCCCGAGCAGTACTTC.

The chain is built from TRBV5-1 and TRBJ2-3; unclear D gene. The CDR3 loop spans 13 amino acids. Trimming stripped 1 base from V and 6 bases from J, with 9 bases between. Germline V CDR1 and CDR2: SGHRS, YFSETQ. Here the CDR3 reads CASSLQIRDTQYF. The CDR3 region has the DNA TGCGCCAGCAGCTTGCAAATCCGGGATACGCAGTATTTT.

V usage is TRBV6-5 and J usage is TRBJ2-3; 9 bases fit TRBD2. The CDR3 totals 19 residues. Germline V lookup: CDR1 MNHEY, CDR2 SVGAGI. Germline trimming cut 0 bases from V and 7 bases from J; bases unmatched to any gene: 17. The CDR3 loop is CASSYSGISIAGVLNTQYF. DNA for the CDR3: TGTGCCAGCAGTTACTCGGGTATAAGTATAGCGGGGGTTCTAAATACGCAGTATTTT.

V and J are TRBV7-9 and TRBJ2-7, with D perhaps TRBD1 or TRBD2 (5 bases each). The CDR3 is 14 amino acids. V lost 5 bases and J lost 4, with 15 bases in between. In germline, CDR1 is SEHNR, CDR2 FQNEAQ (reference sequence). CDR3 nucleotide sequence: TGTGCCAGCAGCGCGCCGGGACGGCTATACGAGCAGTACTTC. The encoded protein is CASSAPGRLYEQYF.

Details on this clonotype: One end of the junction varies from germline; a read error may be responsible. The V and J genes are TRBV5-1 and TRBJ1-1; weak D call: TRBD1 (6 bases). CDR3 length equals 15 residues. CDR1 SGHRS and CDR2 YFSETQ come from the germline V gene. Here the CDR3 DNA reads TGCGCCAACAGCTTGGCGGGGGCAGGGAACACTGAAGCTTTCTTT. Protein product: CANSLAGAGNTEAFF.

In regard to this clonotype: The junction does not match germline at one end; this may be a read error. The chain recombines TRBV7-9 with TRBJ2-1; 12 nucleotides match TRBD2. There are 18 residues in the CDR3. Germline lookup yields CDR1 SEHNR and CDR2 FQNEAQ (reference sequence). CDR3 amino acids: CAGSVSRTSGTSYNEQFF. The CDR3 coding sequence is TGTGCCGGCAGCGTCAGCCGGACTAGCGGGACCTCCTACAATGAGCAGTTCTTC. Filled out from reference TRBV7-9 and TRBJ2-1, the complete variable domain reads DTGVSQNPRHKITKRGQNVTFRCDPISEHNRLYWYRQTLGQGPEFLTYFQNEAQLEKSRLLSDRFSAERPKGSFSTLEIQRTEQGDSAMYLCAGSVSRTSGTSYNEQFFGPGTRLTVL.

This clonotype was observed a few times. This chain joins TRBV2 and TRBJ2-2; D gene uncertain. The CDR3 consists of 14 residues. V dropped 7 bases and J dropped 0 bases, with 9 bases sitting between them. Germline V CDR1 and CDR2: SNHLY, FYNNEI. The CDR3: CASTMATNTGELFF. The CDR3 coding sequence is TGTGCCAGCACGATGGCAACGAACACCGGGGAGCTGTTTTTT.

This clonotype was observed a few times. This chain connects TRBV7-2 to TRBJ2-1; 9 positions match TRBD2. The J segment lost 2 bases and the V segment lost 5 bases, leaving 7 bases of the junction unmatched. Germline CDR1 is SGHTA and CDR2 is FQGNSA. CDR3 size: 16 residues. CDR3 amino acids: CTSSQSSGVAYNEQFF. Here the CDR3 DNA reads TGTACCAGCAGCCAATCTAGCGGGGTGGCCTACAATGAGCAGTTCTTC.

This clonotype was recorded at least ten times. This CDR3 reads CASSFGKGYEQYF. CDR3 sequence (DNA): TGTGCCAGCAGTTTCGGTAAGGGCTACGAGCAGTACTTC. The chain combines TRBV28 with TRBJ2-7; no clear D gene. This CDR3 has 13 residues. V was pared by 3 bases and J by 3 bases, with 9 bases between. Germline lookup yields CDR1 MDHEN and CDR2 SYDVKM.

A few counts support this clonotype. The chain links TRBV20-1 to TRBJ2-7; 7 nucleotides match TRBD1. There are 16 residues in the CDR3. The V and J ends lost 4 bases and 5 bases, in that order; junction bases with no gene match: 17. Germline V gene data show CDR1 as DFQATT and CDR2 as SNEGSKA (reference sequence). CDR3 sequence (DNA): TGCAGTGCTATTTTCCCCTCCGGGACAGCGAGCGACGAGCAGTACTTC. Its translation is CSAIFPSGTASDEQYF.

The V call is TRBV6-1, the J call TRBJ2-7, with a possible D match to TRBD1 (5 bases). Germline V CDR1 and CDR2: MNHNS, SASEGT. Deletions cut 6 bases from V and 0 bases from J, with 21 bases between. The CDR3 covers 17 residues. The CDR3: CASRISGRGASSYEQYF. As DNA, the CDR3 is TGTGCCAGCAGGATCAGTGGAAGGGGCGCTAGCTCCTACGAGCAGTACTTC.

The rearrangement uses TRBV7-2 and TRBJ1-6; D possibly corresponds to TRBD1 (6 bases). The CDR3 is 14 residues long. Trimming removed 6 bases from V and 9 bases from J, with 15 bases in between. Germline V gives CDR1 SGHTA, CDR2 FQGNSA. As DNA, the CDR3 is TGTGCCAGCAGGGGCACAGGGAGGGGTTCACCCCTCCACTTT. Protein: CASRGTGRGSPLHF. The full variable domain, in which reference TRBV7-2 and TRBJ1-6 provide the parts outside the CDR3, is GAGVSQSPSNKVTEKGKDVELRCDPISGHTALYWYRQSLGQGLEFLIYFQGNSAPDKSGLPSDRFSAERTGGSVSTLTIQRTQQEDSAVYLCASRGTGRGSPLHFGNGTRLTVT.

This clonotype occurred many times. The chain joins TRBV10-3 to TRBJ2-5, with a tentative D call TRBD1 (6 bases). V gave up 2 bases and J gave up 3 bases, with 10 bases separating them. CDR3 length equals 14 residues. CDR1 and CDR2 from the germline V gene are ENHRY and SYGVKD. This CDR3 is CAISEVRGEETQYF. CDR3 DNA sequence: TGTGCCATCAGTGAGGTCAGGGGAGAAGAGACCCAGTACTTC.

A word on this clonotype: A much larger clone lies one base from this, so it may be a read error. CDR3 amino acids: CVSSRDPGRTDTQYF. In nucleotides, the CDR3 is TGCGTCAGCAGCAGAGATCCGGGGAGGACAGATACGCAGTATTTT. The chain combines TRBV5-1 with TRBJ2-3; weak D call: TRBD2 (6 bases). This CDR3 spans 15 amino acids. Germline-derived CDR1 and CDR2 are SGHRS and YFSETQ.

A few counts support this clonotype. CDR3 residues: CASGPDRGWQETQYF. CDR3 bases: TGTGCTAGTGGCCCTGACAGGGGATGGCAAGAGACCCAGTACTTC. The chain recombines TRBV12-5 with TRBJ2-5, with TRBD1 matching 8 bases. Germline CDR1 LGHNT, CDR2 FRNRAP. V gave up 6 bases and J gave up 2 bases; unmatched junction bases: 8. CDR3 length equals 15 residues.

On this clonotype: One junction end does not reproduce the germline sequence, and a read error may be involved. For the CDR3, the DNA is TGTGCCAACAGTGTAGACCCCACAGATACGCAGTATTTT. Its translation: CANSVDPTDTQYF. This chain joins TRBV2 and TRBJ2-3, with D hard to call. CDR3 length: 13 residues. Germline V CDR1 and CDR2: SNHLY, FYNNEI.